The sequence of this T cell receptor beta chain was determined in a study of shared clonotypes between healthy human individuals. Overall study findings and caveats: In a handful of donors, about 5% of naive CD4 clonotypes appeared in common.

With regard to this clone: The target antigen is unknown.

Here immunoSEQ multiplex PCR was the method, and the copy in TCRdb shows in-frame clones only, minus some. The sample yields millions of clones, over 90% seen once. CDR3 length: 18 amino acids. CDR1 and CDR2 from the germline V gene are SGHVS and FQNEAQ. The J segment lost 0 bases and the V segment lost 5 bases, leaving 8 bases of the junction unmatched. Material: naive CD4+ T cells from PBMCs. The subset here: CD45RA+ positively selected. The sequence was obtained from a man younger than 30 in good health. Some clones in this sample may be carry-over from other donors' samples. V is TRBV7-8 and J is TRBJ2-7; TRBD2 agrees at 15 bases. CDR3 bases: TGTGCCAGCAGCCGGAGGGGACTAGCGGGAGGCGGCTCCTACGAGCAGTACTTC. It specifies CASSRRGLAGGGSYEQYF.